This T cell receptor (beta chain) was documented in a study of blood T cells in healthy people across ages. Alongside a J-beta primer mix, a sample-barcoded 5' primer served in a second PCR lasting about 7 to 11 cycles. MiXCR, applied by TCRdb to the 5' RACE reads, yields one record per CDR3 protein. The sample consists of about 1,500,000 distinct CDR3 sequences, 35% to 45% of them appearing once. Points on this clonotype: Antigen specificity is unknown.

Regarding the study as a whole: Per million T cells, TCR beta diversity dropped about linearly as age rose.

The V segment lost 4 bases and the J segment 1 base; nucleotides outside the gene matches: 5. The CDR3 is 18 residues long. Per the germline V gene, CDR1 is MNHEY and CDR2 is SVGAGI. This TCR was recovered from a young woman in good health. This chain links TRBV6-5 with TRBJ2-3, with TRBD2 matching over 16 bases. The sequenced sample was blood. The DNA for the CDR3 is TGTGCCAGCAGTTTAGCCGGGACTAGCGGGAGGGGCACAGATACGCAGTATTTT. It yields the protein CASSLAGTSGRGTDTQYF.